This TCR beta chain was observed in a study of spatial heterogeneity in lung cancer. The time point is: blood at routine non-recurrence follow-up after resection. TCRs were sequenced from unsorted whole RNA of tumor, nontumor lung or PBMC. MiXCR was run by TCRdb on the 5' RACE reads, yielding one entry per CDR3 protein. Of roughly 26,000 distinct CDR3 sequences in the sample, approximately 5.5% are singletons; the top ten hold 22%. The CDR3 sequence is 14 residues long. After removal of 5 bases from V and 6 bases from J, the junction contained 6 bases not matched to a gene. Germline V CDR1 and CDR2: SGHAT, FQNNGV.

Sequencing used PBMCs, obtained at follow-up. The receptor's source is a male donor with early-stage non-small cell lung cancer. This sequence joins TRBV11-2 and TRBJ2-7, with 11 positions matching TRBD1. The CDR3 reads CASSPGQGASEQYF. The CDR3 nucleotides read TGTGCCAGCAGCCCCGGACAGGGGGCGTCCGAGCAGTACTTC.